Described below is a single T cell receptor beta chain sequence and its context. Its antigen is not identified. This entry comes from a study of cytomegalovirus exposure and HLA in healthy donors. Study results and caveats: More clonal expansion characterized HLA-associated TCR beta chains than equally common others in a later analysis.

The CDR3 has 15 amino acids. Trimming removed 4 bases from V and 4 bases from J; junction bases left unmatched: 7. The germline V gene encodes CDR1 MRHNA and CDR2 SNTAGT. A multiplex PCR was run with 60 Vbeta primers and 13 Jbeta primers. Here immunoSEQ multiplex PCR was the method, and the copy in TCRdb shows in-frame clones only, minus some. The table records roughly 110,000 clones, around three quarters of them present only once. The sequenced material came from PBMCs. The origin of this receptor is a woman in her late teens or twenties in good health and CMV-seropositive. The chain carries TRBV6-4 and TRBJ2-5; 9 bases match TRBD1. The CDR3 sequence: CASSAGTGRIETQYF. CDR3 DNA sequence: TGTGCCAGCAGTGCCGGGACAGGGCGAATAGAGACCCAGTACTTC.